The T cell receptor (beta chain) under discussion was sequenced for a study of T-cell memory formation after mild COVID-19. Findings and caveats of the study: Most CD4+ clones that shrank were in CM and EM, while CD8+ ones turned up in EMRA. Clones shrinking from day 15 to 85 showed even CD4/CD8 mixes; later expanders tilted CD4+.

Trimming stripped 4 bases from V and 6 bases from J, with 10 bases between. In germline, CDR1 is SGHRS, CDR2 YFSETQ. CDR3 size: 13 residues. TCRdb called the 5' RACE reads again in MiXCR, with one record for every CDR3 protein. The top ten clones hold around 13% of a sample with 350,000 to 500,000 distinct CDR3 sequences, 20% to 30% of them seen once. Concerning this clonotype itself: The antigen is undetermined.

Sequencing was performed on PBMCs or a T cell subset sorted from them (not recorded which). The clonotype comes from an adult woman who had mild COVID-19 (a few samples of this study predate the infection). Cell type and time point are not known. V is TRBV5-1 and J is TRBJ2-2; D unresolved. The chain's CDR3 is CASSQRFPGELFF. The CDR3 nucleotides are TGCGCCAGCAGCCAGAGATTTCCCGGGGAGCTGTTTTTT. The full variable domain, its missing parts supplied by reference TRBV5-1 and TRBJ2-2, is KAGVTQTPRYLIKTRGQQVTLSCSPISGHRSVSWYQQTPGQGLQFLFEYFSETQRNKGNFPGRFSGRQFSNSRSEMNVSTLELGDSALYLCASSQRFPGELFFGEGSRLTVL.